The following is a TCR beta chain sequence with its context. This entry is derived from a study of cytomegalovirus exposure and HLA in healthy donors. This PCR relied on a set of 60 Vbeta primers and 13 Jbeta primers. Using immunoSEQ multiplex PCR, the repertoire was profiled, and TCRdb retains in-frame clones only, with some absent. Found here are under 200,000 clones, under 90% of them singletons; the top ten hold roughly 1.9%. There were likely unrecorded immune exposures, though donors were nominally healthy when sampled. Between the trimmed V and J ends, which lost 2 bases and 2 bases, there was a span of 16 bases. Germline CDR1 and CDR2: GTSNPN and SVGIG (reference sequence). The CDR3 extends over 16 amino acids.

Sequenced material: PBMCs. The sequence was collected from a man aged 18 to 30 in good health and CMV-seronegative. V is TRBV30 and J is TRBJ1-3; D unclear. The CDR3 DNA sequence: TGTGCCTGGAGTCCAGGATCCGCTTTACCTGGAAACACCATATATTTT. Protein: CAWSPGSALPGNTIYF.